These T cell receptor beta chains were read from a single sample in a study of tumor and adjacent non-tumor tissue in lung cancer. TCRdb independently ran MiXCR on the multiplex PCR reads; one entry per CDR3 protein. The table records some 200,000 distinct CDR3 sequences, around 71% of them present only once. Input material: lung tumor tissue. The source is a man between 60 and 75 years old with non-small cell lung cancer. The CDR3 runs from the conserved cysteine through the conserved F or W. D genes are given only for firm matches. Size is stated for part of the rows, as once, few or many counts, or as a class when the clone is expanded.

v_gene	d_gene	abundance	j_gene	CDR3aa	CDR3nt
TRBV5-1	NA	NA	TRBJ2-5	CASSLELKQETQYF	TGCGCCAGCAGCTTGGAACTAAAGCAAGAGACCCAGTACTTC
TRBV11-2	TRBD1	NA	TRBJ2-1	CSSSVGGTGGRGDQFF	TGTTCCAGCAGCGTAGGAGGGACAGGGGGCAGGGGTGATCAGTTCTTC
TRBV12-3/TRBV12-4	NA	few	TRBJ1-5	CASRLMDTPGTQHF	TGTGCCAGCAGATTAATGGACACTCCGGGGACCCAGCATTTT
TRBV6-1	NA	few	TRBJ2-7	CASSPRGLREQYF	TGTGCCAGCAGTCCCCGGGGGTTGCGCGAGCAGTACTTC
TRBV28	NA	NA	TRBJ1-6	CASSLQGTVRPLHF	TGTGCCAGCAGTTTACAGGGAACCGTTAGGCCCCTCCACTTT
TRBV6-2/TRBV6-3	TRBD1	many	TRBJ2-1	CASRRPTGTNEQFF	TGTGCCAGCAGACGCCCGACAGGGACCAATGAGCAGTTCTTC
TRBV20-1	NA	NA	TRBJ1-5	CSASDRTTYSNRPQHF	TGCAGTGCTAGTGACAGAACCACGTATAGCAATCGGCCCCAGCATTTT
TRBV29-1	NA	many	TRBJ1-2	CSVVRTAEFNYGYTF	TGCAGCGTTGTCAGGACGGCCGAATTTAACTATGGCTACACCTTC
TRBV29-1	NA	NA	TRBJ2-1	CSVNKRVGYEQFF	TGTAGCGTTAATAAACGGGTTGGCTATGAGCAGTTCTTC
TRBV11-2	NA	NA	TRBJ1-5	CTSSLEPGKIQPQHF	TGTACCAGCAGCTTAGAGCCAGGGAAGATTCAGCCCCAGCATTTT
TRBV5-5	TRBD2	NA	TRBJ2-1	CASSLQTGGPYNEQFF	TGTGCCAGCAGCTTGCAGACGGGGGGGCCCTACAATGAGCAGTTCTTC
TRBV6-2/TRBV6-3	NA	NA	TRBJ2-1	CASSYGVAGNNEQFF	TGTGCCAGCAGTTACGGGGTAGCTGGGAACAATGAGCAGTTCTTC
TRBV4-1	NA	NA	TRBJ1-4	CASSQAGGRGSNEKLFF	TGCGCCAGCAGCCAAGCCGGGGGAAGAGGGTCTAATGAAAAACTGTTTTTT
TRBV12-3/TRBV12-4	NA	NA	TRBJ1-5	CASRDRGGSNQPQHF	TGTGCCAGCAGAGATAGAGGGGGGAGCAATCAGCCCCAGCATTTT
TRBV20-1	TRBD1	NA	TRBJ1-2	CSAKTGWDYGYTF	TGCAGTGCAAAGACAGGGTGGGACTATGGCTACACCTTC
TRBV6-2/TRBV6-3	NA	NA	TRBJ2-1	CVSIDRTARNEQLF	TGTGTCAGCATCGACCGGACAGCCCGCAATGAGCAGTTATTC
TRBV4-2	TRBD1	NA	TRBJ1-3	CASSQVGQVGGNTIYF	TGTGCCAGCAGCCAAGTGGGACAGGTAGGTGGAAACACCATATATTTT
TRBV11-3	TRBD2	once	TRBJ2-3	CASLLAGGRTDTQYF	TGTGCCAGCCTGTTAGCGGGGGGGAGAACAGATACGCAGTATTTT
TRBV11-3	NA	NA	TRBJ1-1	CASSSSGFTEVFF	TGTGCCAGCAGCTCCTCAGGGTTTACTGAAGTTTTCTTT
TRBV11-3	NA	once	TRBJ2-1	CASSPARRNSYDEQFF	TGTGCCAGCAGCCCCGCCCGGCGGAACTCCTACGATGAGCAGTTCTTC
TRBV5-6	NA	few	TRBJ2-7	CASRKGGGDPYEQYF	TGTGCCAGCAGGAAAGGAGGGGGAGACCCCTACGAGCAGTACTTC
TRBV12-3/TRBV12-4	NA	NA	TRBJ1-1	CASSPYGSPFF	TGTGCCAGCAGCCCCTATGGGTCGCCTTTCTTT
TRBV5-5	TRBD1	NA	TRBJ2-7	CASSPQGQGIVEQYF	TGTGCCAGCAGCCCCCAGGGACAGGGGATCGTCGAGCAGTACTTC
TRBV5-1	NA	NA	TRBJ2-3	CASSPPVPGRTDTQYF	TGCGCCAGCAGCCCCCCAGTCCCGGGCCGGACAGATACGCAGTATTTT
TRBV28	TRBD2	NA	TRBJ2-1	CASSLFVAGGDNEQFF	TGTGCCAGCAGTTTATTCGTGGCGGGAGGCGACAATGAGCAGTTCTTC
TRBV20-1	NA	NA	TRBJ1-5	CSARDPAGASNHPQHF	TGCAGTGCTAGAGATCCGGCGGGGGCGAGCAATCATCCCCAGCATTTT
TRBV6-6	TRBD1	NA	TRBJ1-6	CASTDSGDRLLGNSPLHF	TGTGCCAGCACCGATTCGGGGGACAGGTTGTTGGGGAATTCACCCCTCCACTTT
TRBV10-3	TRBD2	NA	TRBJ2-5	CAISIAGEETQYF	TGTGCCATCAGCATAGCGGGAGAGGAGACCCAGTACTTC
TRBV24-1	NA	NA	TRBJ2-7	CAIDAGVGDDEQYF	TGTGCCATCGATGCCGGGGTCGGGGACGACGAGCAGTACTTC
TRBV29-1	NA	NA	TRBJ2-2	CSGGRGNTGELFF	TGCAGCGGTGGTAGGGGTAACACCGGGGAGCTGTTTTTC
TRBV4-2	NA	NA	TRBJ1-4	CASSQRSTNEKQFF	TGTGCCAGCAGCCAACGGTCGACTAATGAAAAACAGTTTTTT
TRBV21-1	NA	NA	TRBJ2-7	CASSNKRRRKYF	TGTGCCAGCAGCAATAAACGACGGAGGAAGTACTTC
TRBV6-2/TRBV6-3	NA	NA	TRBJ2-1	CASSLDLCYNDQFF	TGTGCCAGCAGCCTGGACTTGTGCTACAATGATCAGTTCTTC
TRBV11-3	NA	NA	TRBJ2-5	CTSSRTQETLYF	TGTACCAGCAGCCGGACCCAAGAGACCCTGTACTTC
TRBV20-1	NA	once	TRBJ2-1	CSASFVPSPYNEQFF	TGCAGTGCTAGCTTCGTCCCGAGCCCCTACAATGAGCAGTTCTTC
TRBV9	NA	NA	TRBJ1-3	CASSVGLSSGNTIYF	TGTGCCAGCAGCGTAGGTCTGAGCTCTGGAAACACCATATATTTT
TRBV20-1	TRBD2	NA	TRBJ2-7	CSASKRASGSLVAYEHYF	TGTAGTGCCTCCAAGCGGGCTAGCGGGAGTCTGGTGGCCTACGAGCATTACTTC
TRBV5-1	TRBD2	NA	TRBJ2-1	CASSLSPLTSGSNEQFF	TGCGCCAGCAGCTTGTCCCCGTTGACTAGCGGTTCCAATGAGCAGTTCTTC
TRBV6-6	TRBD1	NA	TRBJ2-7	CVSSRGTGNYEQYF	TGTGTCAGCAGCCGCGGGACAGGTAACTACGAGCAGTACTTC
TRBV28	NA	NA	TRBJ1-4	CASRRGGATNEKLLF	TGTGCCAGCAGACGGGGGGGGGCAACTAATGAAAAACTGCTTTTT